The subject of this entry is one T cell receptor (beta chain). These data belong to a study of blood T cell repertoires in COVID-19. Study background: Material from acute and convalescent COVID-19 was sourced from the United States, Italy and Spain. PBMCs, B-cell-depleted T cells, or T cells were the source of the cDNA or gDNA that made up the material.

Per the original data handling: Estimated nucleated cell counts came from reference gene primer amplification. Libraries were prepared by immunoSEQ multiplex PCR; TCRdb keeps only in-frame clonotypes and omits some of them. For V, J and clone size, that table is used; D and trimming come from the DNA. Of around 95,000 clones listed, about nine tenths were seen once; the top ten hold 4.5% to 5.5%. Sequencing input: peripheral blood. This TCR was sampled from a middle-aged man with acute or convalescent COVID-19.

The CDR3 protein is CASSDRTPSGQPQHF. For the CDR3, the DNA is TGTGCCAGTAGTGACAGGACCCCGTCCGGTCAGCCCCAGCATTTT. The V gene is TRBV19, the J gene TRBJ1-5; possibly TRBD1 for D (6 bases). Trimming stripped 5 bases from V and 6 bases from J, with 17 bases between. The CDR3 consists of 15 residues. Per germline, CDR1 LNHDA and CDR2 SQIVND (reference sequence).